One and the same sample provided the 24 T cell receptor beta chains below, sequenced in a study of blood T cell repertoires in COVID-19. The method was immunoSEQ multiplex PCR; TCRdb's version includes in-frame clones alone and lacks a portion of them. The profile shows 130,000 to 150,000 clones, about 80% of them singletons. The sequenced sample was peripheral blood. All receptors come from a human donor in a cohort sampled during active COVID-19.

The rearrangement uses TRBV28 and TRBJ1-5, with a possible D match to TRBD1 (6 bases). The CDR3 sequence is 16 residues long. V lost 5 bases, J lost 3 bases, and 17 bases lay in between. Germline V CDR1 and CDR2: MDHEN, SYDVKM. This CDR3 reads CASSPPGQGNNQPQHF. The CDR3 bases are TGTGCCAGCAGTCCGCCCGGGCAGGGGAACAATCAGCCCCAGCATTTT.

A remark on this clone: In the same sample, other DNA sequences code for this CDR3. The gene calls are TRBV7-9 and TRBJ1-5; D ambiguous. The CDR3 has 15 amino acids. The V end was cut by 6 bases, the J end by 0 bases, with 12 bases between. Germline V gene lookup returns CDR1 SEHNR and CDR2 FQNEAQ (reference sequence). The DNA for the CDR3 is TGTGCCAGCAGTCCGGGAGATTATAGCAATCAGCCCCAGCATTTT. Protein: CASSPGDYSNQPQHF.

CDR3 loop: CARSLSCGQRRLINQPQHF. CDR3 DNA sequence: TGTGCCAGAAGCTTGTCGTGCGGACAGCGACGCCTAATCAATCAGCCCCAGCATTTT. The J gene is TRBJ1-5, the V gene TRBV5-3, with D possibly TRBD1 on 6 matching bases. TRBV5-3 is recorded as an ORF, its role being uncertain. This CDR3 spans 19 amino acids. V was cut by 1 base and J by 3 bases, with 23 bases left in between.

As concerns this clone: This CDR3 is also generated by other DNA sequences in the sample. The chain couples TRBV10-1 to TRBJ2-1; 13 bases agree with TRBD2. Germline values: CDR1 WNHNN, CDR2 SYGVQD (reference sequence). V dropped 4 bases and J dropped 0; count of bases not matched to a gene: 0. The CDR3 has 16 residues. This CDR3 reads CASSGTSGSSYNEQFF. DNA of the CDR3: TGCGCCAGCAGTGGGACTAGCGGGAGCTCCTACAATGAGCAGTTCTTC.

Comment on this clone: The sample contains more than one DNA sequence encoding this CDR3. For the CDR3, the DNA is TGCAGCGTTGTACAGGGTGGGGATGGCTACACCTTC. It specifies CSVVQGGDGYTF. The gene calls are TRBV29-1 and TRBJ1-2; D might be TRBD1 (6 bases). Trimming left V 4 bases short and J 6 bases short, with 12 bases between. The CDR3 has 12 amino acids. The V gene's germline CDR1 is SQVTM and CDR2 ANQGSEA.

The chain uses TRBV6-5 and TRBJ2-2; 11 bases fit TRBD1. Germline CDR1 MNHEY, CDR2 SVGAGI. CDR3 length: 15 amino acids. The V segment lost 6 bases and the J segment 5 bases; nucleotides outside the gene matches: 5. In DNA, the CDR3 is TGTGCCAGCAGGGACAGGGGGCGCCGAACCGGGGAGCTGTTTTTT. Protein sequence: CASRDRGRRTGELFF.

This rearrangement joins TRBV3-1 (or the pseudogene TRBV3-2) to TRBJ1-2; D ambiguous. The CDR3 loop spans 13 amino acids. Looked up from germline, CDR1 is LGHDT and CDR2 is YNNKEL (reference sequence). Trimming removed 0 bases from V and 4 bases from J, with 6 bases in between. The CDR3 sequence is CASSQDGIYGYTF. In nucleotides, the CDR3 is TGTGCCAGCAGCCAAGACGGGATCTATGGCTACACCTTC.

This sequence joins TRBV3-1 (or the pseudogene TRBV3-2) and TRBJ1-6, with D unresolved. Germline V gene sequence: CDR1 LGHDT, CDR2 YNNKEL (reference sequence). V was shortened by 0 bases and J by 6 bases, with 15 bases between the two germline ends. CDR3 length: 17 amino acids. The CDR3, as DNA: TGTGCCAGCAGCCAAGATGGGCCAGGCGTTAGTAATTCACCCCTCCACTTT. This sequence encodes CASSQDGPGVSNSPLHF.

V gene TRBV19 combines with J gene TRBJ2-7; TRBD2 might be the D (5 bases). Germline V gene lookup returns CDR1 LNHDA and CDR2 SQIVND (reference sequence). The CDR3 has 14 residues. V lost 4 bases and J 2 bases, leaving 12 bases between the germline ends. The CDR3 sequence is CASSTSDGTYEQYF. As DNA, the CDR3 is TGTGCCAGTAGTACATCCGACGGGACCTACGAGCAGTACTTC.

V gene TRBV5-1 combines with J gene TRBJ1-2; TRBD1 aligns across 7 bases. Germline-derived CDR1 and CDR2 are SGHRS and YFSETQ. J lost 4 bases, V lost 2 bases, and 2 bases had no gene match. The CDR3 is made up of 13 amino acids. CDR3 amino acids: CASSLGTVYGYTF. The CDR3 DNA sequence: TGCGCCAGCAGCTTAGGGACAGTCTATGGCTACACCTTC. The full variable domain, with the rest looked up from reference TRBV5-1 and TRBJ1-2, is KAGVTQTPRYLIKTRGQQVTLSCSPISGHRSVSWYQQTPGQGLQFLFEYFSETQRNKGNFPGRFSGRQFSNSRSEMNVSTLELGDSALYLCASSLGTVYGYTFGSGTRLTVV.

The rearrangement uses TRBV2 and TRBJ2-7; 8 bases align to TRBD2. The CDR3 contains 14 residues. The V and J ends lost 2 bases and 4 bases, in that order; junction bases with no gene match: 4. Germline V gene data show CDR1 as SNHLY and CDR2 as FYNNEI. Here the CDR3 reads CASSERGGGYEQYV. Here the CDR3 DNA reads TGTGCCAGCAGTGAACGGGGGGGAGGGTACGAGCAGTACGTC.

This clone has only a few counts. CDR3 protein: CASSQTFRDRTEAFF. As DNA, the CDR3 is TGCGCCAGCAGCCAAACTTTCAGGGATCGCACTGAAGCTTTCTTT. This chain links TRBV4-1 with TRBJ1-1; tentative D call: TRBD1 (5 bases). V lost 2 bases to trimming and J lost 4 bases, with 14 bases between them. This CDR3 has 15 amino acids. Germline V gene sequence: CDR1 MGHRA, CDR2 YSYEKL.

The rearrangement links TRBV28 to TRBJ2-5; D is perhaps TRBD2 (6 bases). V lost 1 base, J lost 4 bases, and 10 bases lay in between. The CDR3 length is 14 residues. Germline V gene data show CDR1 as MDHEN and CDR2 as SYDVKM. CDR3 protein: CASSLFGGTETQYF. The CDR3 DNA reads as TGTGCCAGCAGTTTATTCGGGGGAACAGAGACCCAGTACTTC.

The V call is TRBV5-4, the J call TRBJ1-1; 7 bases are a match to TRBD1. From germline, CDR1 is SGHNT and CDR2 YYREEE (reference sequence). CDR3 length equals 14 residues. Germline trimming cut 2 bases from V and 8 bases from J; bases unmatched to any gene: 9. CDR3 DNA: TGTGCCAGCAGCTTAAAGGGACAGTACTTGGAAGCTTTCTTT. Protein sequence: CASSLKGQYLEAFF.

The chain recombines TRBV14 with TRBJ2-3, with D unclear. Germline V gene sequence: CDR1 SGHDN, CDR2 FVKESK. This CDR3 has 13 amino acids. V dropped 7 bases and J dropped 3 bases, with 11 bases sitting between them. The CDR3 DNA is TGTGCCAGCACCACCCAGATGACAGATACGCAGTATTTT. Residues: CASTTQMTDTQYF.

The chain has TRBV3-1 (or the pseudogene TRBV3-2) and TRBJ2-3; D is uncertain. CDR1 and CDR2 from the germline V gene are LGHDT and YNNKEL (reference sequence). This CDR3 has 14 amino acids. V lost 1 base and J 0 bases, leaving 5 bases between the germline ends. The CDR3 nucleotides read TGTGCCAGCAGCCAAGGACTGAGCACAGATACGCAGTATTTT. It specifies CASSQGLSTDTQYF.

The chain is built from TRBV6-1 and TRBJ2-7; a weak D match, TRBD1 (5 bases). Germline V gene sequence: CDR1 MNHNS, CDR2 SASEGT. The germline V and J ends were trimmed by 1 base and 5 bases, with 6 bases remaining between them. The length of the CDR3 is 12 residues. The CDR3 here is CASSEGRDEQYV. CDR3 sequence (DNA): TGTGCCAGCAGTGAAGGCAGGGACGAGCAGTACGTC.

The rearrangement joins TRBV19 to TRBJ1-5; tentative D call: TRBD1 (6 bases). V lost 9 bases and J 0 bases, leaving 15 bases between the germline ends. CDR3 length: 15 amino acids. The germline CDR1 and CDR2 sequences are LNHDA and SQIVND (reference sequence). The CDR3 DNA reads TGTGCCAGGACATTAGGGGGTTATAGCAATCAGCCCCAGCATTTT. It is translated as CARTLGGYSNQPQHF. The full variable domain, with the rest looked up from reference TRBV19 and TRBJ1-5, is DGGITQSPKYLFRKEGQNVTLSCEQNLNHDAMYWYRQDPGQGLRLIYYSQIVNDFQKGDIAEGYSVSREKKESFPLTVTSAQKNPTAFYLCARTLGGYSNQPQHFGDGTRLSIL.

V gene TRBV2 combines with J gene TRBJ2-5; weak D call: TRBD2 (6 bases). This CDR3 spans 15 amino acids. CDR1 is SNHLY, CDR2 FYNNEI, per germline. Deletions cut 2 bases from V and 1 base from J, with 11 bases between. The CDR3 sequence: CASSESGDPQETQYF. CDR3 in DNA: TGTGCCAGCAGTGAATCGGGGGACCCCCAAGAGACCCAGTACTTC.

The chain carries TRBV5-1 and TRBJ2-7; 9 bases map to TRBD1. V shed 1 base and J 5 bases; nucleotides not matched to a gene: 4. The CDR3 contains 14 residues. Germline loops: CDR1 SGHRS, CDR2 YFSETQ. CDR3 sequence (DNA): TGCGCCAGCAGCTTGTCGACAGGGGGGAACGAGCAGTACTTC. It specifies CASSLSTGGNEQYF.

The J gene is TRBJ2-5, the V gene TRBV5-8; no clear D gene. Trimming left V 0 bases short and J 4 bases short, with 10 bases between. Per the germline V gene, CDR1 is SGHTS and CDR2 is YDEGEE. There are 14 residues in the CDR3. CDR3 in amino acids: CASSLVARIETQYF. The CDR3 region has the DNA TGTGCCAGCAGCTTGGTTGCGAGAATAGAGACCCAGTACTTC.

This chain links TRBV11-1 with TRBJ2-3, with D possibly TRBD1 on 5 matching bases. Trimming cost V 2 bases and J 1 base, with 13 bases left between them. CDR1 is SGHAT and CDR2 is FQDESV in the germline V gene (reference sequence). The CDR3 is 16 residues long. The DNA of the CDR3 is TGTGCCAGCAGCTTACTGCAGGGCCCGGGCACAGATACGCAGTATTTT. It encodes CASSLLQGPGTDTQYF.

The rearrangement joins TRBV29-1 to TRBJ2-2, with 9 bases lining up with TRBD1. Per germline, CDR1 SQVTM and CDR2 ANQGSEA. This CDR3 spans 21 amino acids. The V gene end was trimmed by 0 bases and the J gene end by 1 base; junction bases not matched to a gene: 18. CDR3: CSVEDPKVSTGGLLNTGELFF. The CDR3 bases are TGCAGCGTTGAAGATCCGAAAGTGAGCACAGGGGGCCTACTGAACACCGGGGAGCTGTTTTTT.

This chain connects TRBV7-2 to TRBJ2-7, with TRBD2 as a possible D gene (6 bases). The CDR3 sequence is 14 residues long. Germline V CDR1 and CDR2: SGHTA, FQGNSA. The ends were cut back, 3 bases at V and 0 bases at J, with 9 bases in the middle. CDR3 nucleotide sequence: TGTGCCAGCAGCTTCTCGGAGGGCTCCTACGAGCAGTACTTC. Its translation is CASSFSEGSYEQYF.